Listed here is a single T cell receptor (beta chain). Its specificity is unknown. A junction boundary mismatches the germline segment, possibly from a read error. The data were obtained in a study of blood T cells in healthy people across ages. Study-level results: As age increased, TCR beta diversity per million T cells fell in a roughly linear fashion.

A J-beta primer mix and a sample-barcoded 5' primer were used in a second PCR of about 7 to 12 cycles. The template-switch adaptor, which had 12 random nucleotides, put a tag on each cDNA molecule. In TCRdb, the 5' RACE reads were re-called with MiXCR into one record per CDR3 protein. Of 850,000 to 1,100,000 distinct CDR3 sequences in the sample, around two fifths were seen once. This CDR3 is built from 13 residues. The germline CDR1 and CDR2 sequences are SGHDN and FVKESK. The V and J genes are TRBV14 and TRBJ1-2; D ambiguous. Sequencing used blood. The TCR comes from a man younger than 35 in good health. CDR3 sequence: CASSRSANYGCTF. The CDR3 DNA is TGTGCCAGCAGCCGTTCGGCTAACTATGGCTGCACCTTC.